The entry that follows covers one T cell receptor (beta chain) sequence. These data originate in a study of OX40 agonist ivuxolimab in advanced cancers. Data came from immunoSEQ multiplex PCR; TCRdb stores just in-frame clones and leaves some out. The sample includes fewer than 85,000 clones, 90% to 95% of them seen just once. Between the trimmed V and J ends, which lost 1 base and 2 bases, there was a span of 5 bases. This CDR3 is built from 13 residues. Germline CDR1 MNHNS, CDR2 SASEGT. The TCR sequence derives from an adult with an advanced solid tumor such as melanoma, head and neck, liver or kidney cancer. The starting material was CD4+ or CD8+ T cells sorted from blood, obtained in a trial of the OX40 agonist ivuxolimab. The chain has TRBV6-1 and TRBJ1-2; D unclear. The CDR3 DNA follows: TGTGCCAGCAGTGAAGGCGGAAACTATGGCTACACCTTC. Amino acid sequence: CASSEGGNYGYTF.